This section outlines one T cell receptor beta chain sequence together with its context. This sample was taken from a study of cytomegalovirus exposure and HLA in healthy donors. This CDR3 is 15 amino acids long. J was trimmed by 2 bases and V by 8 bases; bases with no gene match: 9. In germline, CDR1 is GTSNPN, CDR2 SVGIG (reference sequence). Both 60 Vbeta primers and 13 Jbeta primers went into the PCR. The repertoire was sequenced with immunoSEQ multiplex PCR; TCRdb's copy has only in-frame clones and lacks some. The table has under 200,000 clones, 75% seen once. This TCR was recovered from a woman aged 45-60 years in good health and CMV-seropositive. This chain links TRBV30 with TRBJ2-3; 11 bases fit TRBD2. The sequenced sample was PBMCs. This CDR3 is CARSLAGGSTDTQYF. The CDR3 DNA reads TGTGCCCGAAGTCTAGCGGGGGGATCCACAGATACGCAGTATTTT.